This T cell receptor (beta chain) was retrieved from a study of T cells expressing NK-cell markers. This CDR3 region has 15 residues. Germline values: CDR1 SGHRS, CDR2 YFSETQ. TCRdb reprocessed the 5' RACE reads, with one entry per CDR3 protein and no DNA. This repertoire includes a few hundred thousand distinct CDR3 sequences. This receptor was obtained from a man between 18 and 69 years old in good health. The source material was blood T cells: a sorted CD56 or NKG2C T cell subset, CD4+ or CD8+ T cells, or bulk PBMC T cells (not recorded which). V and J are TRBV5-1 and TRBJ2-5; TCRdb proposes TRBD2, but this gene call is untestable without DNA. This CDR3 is CASKFGGETFETQYF.